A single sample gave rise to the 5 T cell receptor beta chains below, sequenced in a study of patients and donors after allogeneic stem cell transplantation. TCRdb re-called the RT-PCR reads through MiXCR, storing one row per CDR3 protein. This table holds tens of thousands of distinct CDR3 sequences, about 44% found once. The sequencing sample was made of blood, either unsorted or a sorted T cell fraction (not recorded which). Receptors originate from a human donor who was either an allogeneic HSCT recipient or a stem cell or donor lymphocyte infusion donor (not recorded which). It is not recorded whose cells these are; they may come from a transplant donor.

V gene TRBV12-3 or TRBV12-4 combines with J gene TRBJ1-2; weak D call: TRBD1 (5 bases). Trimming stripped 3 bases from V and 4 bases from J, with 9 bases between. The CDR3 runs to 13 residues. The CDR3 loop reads CASSLLGTYGYTF. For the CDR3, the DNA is TGTGCCAGCAGTTTGTTAGGGACCTATGGCTACACCTTC.

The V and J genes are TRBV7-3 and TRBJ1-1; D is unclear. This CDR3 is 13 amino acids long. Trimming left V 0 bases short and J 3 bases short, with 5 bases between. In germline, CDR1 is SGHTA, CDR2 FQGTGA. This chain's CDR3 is CASSLTDYTEAFF. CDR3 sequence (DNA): TGTGCCAGCAGCTTAACGGATTACACTGAAGCTTTCTTT.

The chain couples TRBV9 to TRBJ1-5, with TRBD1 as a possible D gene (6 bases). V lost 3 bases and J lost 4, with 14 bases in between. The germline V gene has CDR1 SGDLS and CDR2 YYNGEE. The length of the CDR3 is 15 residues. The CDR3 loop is CASSAEVGANQPQHF. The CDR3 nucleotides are TGTGCCAGCAGCGCGGAAGTGGGGGCTAATCAGCCCCAGCATTTT.

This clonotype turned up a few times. The CDR3: CASSPDRGSTEAFF. The CDR3 bases are TGTGCCAGCAGCCCAGACAGGGGGTCAACTGAAGCTTTCTTT. The rearrangement joins TRBV7-2 to TRBJ1-1; TRBD1 matches 9 bases. The CDR3 has 14 residues. Germline loops: CDR1 SGHTA, CDR2 FQGNSA. The V gene end was trimmed by 5 bases and the J gene end by 5 bases; junction bases not matched to a gene: 6.

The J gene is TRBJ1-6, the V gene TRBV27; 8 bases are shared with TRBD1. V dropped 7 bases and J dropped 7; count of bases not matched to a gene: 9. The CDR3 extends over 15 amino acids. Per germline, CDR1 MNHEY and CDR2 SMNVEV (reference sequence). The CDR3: CASTSDRVRNSPLHF. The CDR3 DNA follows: TGTGCCAGCACTTCGGACAGGGTGAGGAATTCACCCCTCCACTTT.